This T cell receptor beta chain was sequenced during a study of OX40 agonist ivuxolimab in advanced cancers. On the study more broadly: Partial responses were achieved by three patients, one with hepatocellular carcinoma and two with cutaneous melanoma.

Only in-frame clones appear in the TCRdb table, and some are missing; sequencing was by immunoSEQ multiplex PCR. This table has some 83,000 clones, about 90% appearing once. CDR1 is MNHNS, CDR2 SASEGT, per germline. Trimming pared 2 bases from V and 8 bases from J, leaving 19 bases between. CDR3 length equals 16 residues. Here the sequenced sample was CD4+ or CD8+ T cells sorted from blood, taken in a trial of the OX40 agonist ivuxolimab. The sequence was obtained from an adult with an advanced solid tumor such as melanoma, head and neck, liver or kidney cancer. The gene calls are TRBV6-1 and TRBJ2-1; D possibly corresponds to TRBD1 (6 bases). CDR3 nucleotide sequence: TGTGCCAGCAGTGAATGGGGGCAGGTGGGTATTGATGAGCAGTTCTTC. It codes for CASSEWGQVGIDEQFF.